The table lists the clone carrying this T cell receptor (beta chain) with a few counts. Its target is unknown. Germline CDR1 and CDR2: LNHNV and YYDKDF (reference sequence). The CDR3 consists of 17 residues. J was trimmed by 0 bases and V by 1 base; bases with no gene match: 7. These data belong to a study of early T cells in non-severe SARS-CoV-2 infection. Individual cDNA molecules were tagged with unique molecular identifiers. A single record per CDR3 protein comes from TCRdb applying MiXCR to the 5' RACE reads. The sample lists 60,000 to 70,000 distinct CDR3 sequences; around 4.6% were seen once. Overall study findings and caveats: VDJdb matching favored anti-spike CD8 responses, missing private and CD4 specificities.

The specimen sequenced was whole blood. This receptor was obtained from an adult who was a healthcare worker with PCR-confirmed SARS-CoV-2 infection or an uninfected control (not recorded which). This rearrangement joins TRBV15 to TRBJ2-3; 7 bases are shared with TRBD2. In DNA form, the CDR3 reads TGTGCCACCAGCAGAGTCCGCGGGACTACTAGCACAGATACGCAGTATTTT. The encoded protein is CATSRVRGTTSTDTQYF.